The rows below give T cell receptor beta chains drawn from one sample of a study of T cells after yellow fever vaccination. TCRdb passed the 5' RACE reads through MiXCR, listing each CDR3 protein once. The data show around 50,000 distinct CDR3 sequences, with about 7.4% seen just once and 28% held by the top ten. This material consisted of CD8+ T cells sorted from PBMCs, taken around 16 days after the first yellow fever vaccination. The receptors come from a man younger than 35 who received the YFV17D yellow fever vaccine. CDR3s include the opening cysteine and the closing phenylalanine or tryptophan. The order of the fields is D gene, V gene, J gene, clone size, CDR3 protein, CDR3 DNA. D genes are given only for firm matches. Some rows mark clone size as missing; the rest say once, few, many or name a class of expanded clone.

d_call: NA
v_call: TRBV27
j_call: TRBJ1-1
clone_size: many
cdr3_aa: CASSGRDGMNTEAFF
cdr3_nt: TGTGCCAGCAGCGGGAGGGACGGAATGAACACTGAAGCTTTCTTT

d_call: TRBD1
v_call: TRBV5-1
j_call: TRBJ2-7
clone_size: NA
cdr3_aa: CASSLTGAGSYEQYF
cdr3_nt: TGCGCCAGCAGCTTGACAGGGGCAGGGTCCTACGAGCAGTACTTC

d_call: TRBD2
v_call: TRBV9
j_call: TRBJ2-3
clone_size: many
cdr3_aa: CASSPGTTSDSTDTQYF
cdr3_nt: TGTGCCAGCAGCCCGGGGACTACCTCAGATAGCACAGATACGCAGTATTTT

d_call: NA
v_call: TRBV20-1
j_call: TRBJ1-2
clone_size: many
cdr3_aa: CSARPSGQLYGYTF
cdr3_nt: TGCAGTGCTAGGCCGTCGGGCCAGCTTTATGGCTACACCTTC

d_call: NA
v_call: TRBV4-3
j_call: TRBJ1-2
clone_size: few
cdr3_aa: CASSQDGNGYTF
cdr3_nt: TGCGCCAGCAGCCAAGATGGGAACGGCTACACCTTC

d_call: TRBD1
v_call: TRBV7-3
j_call: TRBJ1-1
clone_size: NA
cdr3_aa: CASSLNRGGGTEAFF
cdr3_nt: TGTGCCAGCAGCTTGAACAGGGGGGGGGGCACTGAAGCTTTCTTT

d_call: TRBD2
v_call: TRBV10-3
j_call: TRBJ2-1
clone_size: few
cdr3_aa: CAIRTDGMGGNEQFF
cdr3_nt: TGTGCCATCAGGACGGACGGGATGGGGGGGAATGAGCAGTTCTTC

d_call: TRBD1
v_call: TRBV29-1
j_call: TRBJ2-5
clone_size: many
cdr3_aa: CSVEPPTGGEETQYF
cdr3_nt: TGCAGCGTTGAACCACCGACAGGGGGCGAGGAGACCCAGTACTTC

d_call: NA
v_call: TRBV12-3/TRBV12-4
j_call: TRBJ2-1
clone_size: many
cdr3_aa: CASSPPLTRGEQFF
cdr3_nt: TGTGCCAGCAGTCCCCCGCTCACTAGAGGTGAGCAGTTCTTC

d_call: TRBD1
v_call: TRBV4-2
j_call: TRBJ1-1
clone_size: many
cdr3_aa: CASSQGQGVNFWNTEAFF
cdr3_nt: TGTGCCAGCAGCCAAGGACAGGGGGTGAATTTCTGGAACACTGAAGCTTTCTTT

d_call: TRBD2
v_call: TRBV4-1
j_call: TRBJ2-2
clone_size: many
cdr3_aa: CASSRAPAGTGELFF
cdr3_nt: TGCGCCAGCAGCCGAGCCCCAGCGGGGACCGGGGAGCTGTTTTTT

d_call: NA
v_call: TRBV12-3/TRBV12-4
j_call: TRBJ2-7
clone_size: many
cdr3_aa: CASSQLGGGASYEQYF
cdr3_nt: TGTGCCAGCAGTCAATTAGGGGGGGGGGCCTCCTACGAGCAGTACTTC

d_call: TRBD2
v_call: TRBV19
j_call: TRBJ2-1
clone_size: many
cdr3_aa: CASSDGLFSGGNEQFF
cdr3_nt: TGTGCCAGTAGCGACGGCCTTTTTAGCGGGGGCAATGAGCAGTTCTTC

d_call: NA
v_call: TRBV6-5
j_call: TRBJ1-1
clone_size: NA
cdr3_aa: CASRPGLNTEAFF
cdr3_nt: TGTGCCAGCAGACCCGGACTTAACACTGAAGCTTTCTTT

d_call: NA
v_call: TRBV4-1
j_call: TRBJ1-6
clone_size: many
cdr3_aa: CASSQDPGVNSPLHF
cdr3_nt: TGCGCCAGCAGCCAAGATCCAGGGGTTAATTCACCCCTCCACTTT

d_call: NA
v_call: TRBV9
j_call: TRBJ2-3
clone_size: many
cdr3_aa: CASNAGVAGTDTQYF
cdr3_nt: TGTGCCAGCAACGCGGGTGTAGCGGGCACAGATACGCAGTATTTT

d_call: NA
v_call: TRBV29-1
j_call: TRBJ2-2
clone_size: many
cdr3_aa: CSGGTQNTGELFF
cdr3_nt: TGCAGCGGCGGGACACAGAACACCGGGGAGCTGTTTTTT

d_call: NA
v_call: TRBV12-3/TRBV12-4
j_call: TRBJ2-7
clone_size: many
cdr3_aa: CASSDVRYEQYF
cdr3_nt: TGTGCCAGCAGCGATGTCAGATACGAGCAGTACTTC

d_call: TRBD2
v_call: TRBV6-1
j_call: TRBJ2-5
clone_size: many
cdr3_aa: CATSTSGGAQETQYF
cdr3_nt: TGTGCCACCTCGACGAGCGGGGGGGCCCAAGAGACCCAGTACTTC

d_call: NA
v_call: TRBV29-1
j_call: TRBJ2-2
clone_size: many
cdr3_aa: CSVDKGYATGELFF
cdr3_nt: TGCAGCGTTGATAAGGGGTACGCTACCGGGGAGCTGTTTTTT

d_call: TRBD1
v_call: TRBV7-9
j_call: TRBJ2-2
clone_size: NA
cdr3_aa: CASGPWTGVDTGELFF
cdr3_nt: TGTGCCAGCGGCCCCTGGACAGGGGTCGACACCGGGGAGCTGTTTTTT

d_call: TRBD1
v_call: TRBV5-4
j_call: TRBJ2-7
clone_size: few
cdr3_aa: CAIGTVEGYEQYF
cdr3_nt: TGTGCCATAGGGACAGTCGAGGGGTACGAGCAGTACTTC

d_call: NA
v_call: TRBV11-2
j_call: TRBJ2-7
clone_size: few
cdr3_aa: CASTIGQGTLSEQYF
cdr3_nt: TGTGCCAGCACTATCGGTCAGGGGACTCTTTCCGAGCAGTACTTC

d_call: NA
v_call: TRBV5-4
j_call: TRBJ1-1
clone_size: many
cdr3_aa: CASSLANTEAFF
cdr3_nt: TGTGCCAGCAGCTTGGCGAACACTGAAGCTTTCTTT

d_call: NA
v_call: TRBV7-9
j_call: TRBJ2-3
clone_size: few
cdr3_aa: CASSLVADTQYF
cdr3_nt: TGTGCCAGCAGCTTGGTAGCAGATACGCAGTATTTT

d_call: NA
v_call: TRBV6-4
j_call: TRBJ2-6
clone_size: many
cdr3_aa: CASSGGAGANVLTF
cdr3_nt: TGTGCCAGCAGTGGGGGGGCTGGGGCCAACGTCCTGACTTTC

d_call: NA
v_call: TRBV5-6
j_call: TRBJ2-5
clone_size: many
cdr3_aa: CASSLWGPEETQYF
cdr3_nt: TGTGCCAGCAGCTTATGGGGGCCGGAGGAGACCCAGTACTTC

d_call: NA
v_call: TRBV5-4
j_call: TRBJ2-7
clone_size: few
cdr3_aa: CASSLGVRDWNF
cdr3_nt: TGTGCCAGCAGCTTGGGTGTAAGGGATTGGAACTTC

d_call: TRBD1
v_call: TRBV20-1
j_call: TRBJ2-1
clone_size: many
cdr3_aa: CSASGTVYNEQFF
cdr3_nt: TGCAGTGCTAGTGGGACAGTGTACAATGAGCAGTTCTTC

d_call: NA
v_call: TRBV9
j_call: TRBJ2-3
clone_size: many
cdr3_aa: CASSVVGYDTDTQYF
cdr3_nt: TGTGCCAGCAGCGTAGTGGGTTACGACACAGATACGCAGTATTTT

d_call: TRBD2
v_call: TRBV6-1
j_call: TRBJ2-3
clone_size: many
cdr3_aa: CASSPMGGTDTQYF
cdr3_nt: TGTGCCAGCAGCCCTATGGGGGGGACAGATACGCAGTATTTT

d_call: NA
v_call: TRBV27
j_call: TRBJ2-1
clone_size: many
cdr3_aa: CASSFTGPNEQFF
cdr3_nt: TGTGCCAGCAGTTTTACAGGGCCGAATGAGCAGTTCTTC

d_call: NA
v_call: TRBV5-1
j_call: TRBJ2-3
clone_size: NA
cdr3_aa: CASSLRWVPTDTQYF
cdr3_nt: TGCGCCAGCAGCTTGCGGTGGGTCCCCACAGATACGCAGTATTTT

d_call: NA
v_call: TRBV13
j_call: TRBJ2-1
clone_size: many
cdr3_aa: CASSLAGETYNEQFF
cdr3_nt: TGTGCCAGCAGCTTAGCGGGGGAGACCTACAATGAGCAGTTCTTC

d_call: TRBD1
v_call: TRBV5-1
j_call: TRBJ2-7
clone_size: many
cdr3_aa: CASSLRQGVADEQYF
cdr3_nt: TGCGCCAGCAGCTTAAGACAGGGAGTCGCGGACGAGCAGTACTTC

d_call: NA
v_call: TRBV4-1
j_call: TRBJ1-2
clone_size: many
cdr3_aa: CASSHLPGPRGYTF
cdr3_nt: TGCGCCAGCAGCCACCTACCGGGGCCTCGGGGCTACACCTTC

d_call: NA
v_call: TRBV2
j_call: TRBJ2-3
clone_size: many
cdr3_aa: CASSEASRVGDTQYF
cdr3_nt: TGTGCCAGCAGTGAAGCCTCCCGTGTGGGGGATACGCAGTATTTT

d_call: TRBD2
v_call: TRBV7-3
j_call: TRBJ2-3
clone_size: many
cdr3_aa: CASSSIGLESTDTQYF
cdr3_nt: TGTGCCAGCAGCTCGATAGGACTAGAGAGCACAGATACGCAGTATTTT

d_call: NA
v_call: TRBV15
j_call: TRBJ1-2
clone_size: many
cdr3_aa: CATSRDLGGYTF
cdr3_nt: TGTGCCACCAGCAGAGATCTCGGTGGCTACACCTTC

d_call: NA
v_call: TRBV4-3
j_call: TRBJ2-7
clone_size: many
cdr3_aa: CASSQGLWGGDEQYF
cdr3_nt: TGCGCCAGCAGCCAAGGTCTCTGGGGAGGAGACGAGCAGTACTTC

d_call: NA
v_call: TRBV4-3
j_call: TRBJ1-2
clone_size: few
cdr3_aa: CASSQDSGTGRGYTF
cdr3_nt: TGCGCCAGCAGCCAGGACAGTGGGACCGGTAGGGGCTACACCTTC

d_call: NA
v_call: TRBV9
j_call: TRBJ1-1
clone_size: many
cdr3_aa: CASSPVGSDTEAFF
cdr3_nt: TGTGCCAGCAGCCCCGTAGGATCGGACACTGAAGCTTTCTTT

d_call: NA
v_call: TRBV20-1
j_call: TRBJ2-1
clone_size: many
cdr3_aa: CSAPPGEYNEQFF
cdr3_nt: TGCAGTGCTCCCCCGGGCGAGTACAATGAGCAGTTCTTC

d_call: TRBD1
v_call: TRBV5-5
j_call: TRBJ2-7
clone_size: many
cdr3_aa: CASSRGRDRVYEQYF
cdr3_nt: TGTGCCAGCAGCAGAGGCCGGGACAGGGTCTACGAGCAGTACTTC

d_call: NA
v_call: TRBV6-2/TRBV6-3
j_call: TRBJ2-3
clone_size: many
cdr3_aa: CASSSLDTQYF
cdr3_nt: TGTGCCAGCAGTTCATTGGATACGCAGTATTTT

d_call: NA
v_call: TRBV5-1
j_call: TRBJ1-1
clone_size: many
cdr3_aa: CASSFTGSGTEAFF
cdr3_nt: TGCGCCAGCAGCTTCACAGGGTCTGGCACTGAAGCTTTCTTT

d_call: NA
v_call: TRBV7-9
j_call: TRBJ2-1
clone_size: many
cdr3_aa: CASSFTSLDYNEQFF
cdr3_nt: TGTGCCAGCAGCTTTACGAGCCTCGACTACAATGAGCAGTTCTTC

d_call: NA
v_call: TRBV30
j_call: TRBJ2-2
clone_size: many
cdr3_aa: CAWSGAGVPGELFF
cdr3_nt: TGTGCCTGGAGTGGGGCAGGGGTTCCCGGGGAGCTGTTTTTT

d_call: TRBD1
v_call: TRBV7-9
j_call: TRBJ2-1
clone_size: many
cdr3_aa: CASSFGQGGLNEQFF
cdr3_nt: TGTGCCAGCAGCTTCGGACAGGGGGGGCTCAATGAGCAGTTCTTC

d_call: NA
v_call: TRBV4-1
j_call: TRBJ2-3
clone_size: NA
cdr3_aa: CASSQDYDTQYF
cdr3_nt: TGCGCCAGCAGCCAAGACTATGATACGCAGTATTTT

d_call: NA
v_call: TRBV5-4
j_call: TRBJ2-5
clone_size: many
cdr3_aa: CASSLARIGETQYF
cdr3_nt: TGTGCCAGCAGCTTGGCCAGGATAGGCGAGACCCAGTACTTC

d_call: NA
v_call: TRBV29-1
j_call: TRBJ2-3
clone_size: many
cdr3_aa: CSVEPDPGDTQYF
cdr3_nt: TGCAGCGTTGAACCCGATCCGGGAGATACGCAGTATTTT